Reported below is one T cell receptor (beta chain). Its antigen is unidentified. 60 Vbeta and 13 Jbeta primers were used in PCR. Method: immunoSEQ multiplex PCR; TCRdb's copy keeps in-frame clones and lacks some. The table has about 180,000 clones, over 60% seen once. These data originate in a study of cytomegalovirus exposure and HLA in healthy donors. On the study more broadly: Genetic ancestry analysis placed around 76% of the roughly 400 donors that were genotyped in the Caucasian-associated cluster. General study points: Despite most TCR sequences being rare, some public TCRs occurred in many donors. Excluded were some V segments that proved indistinguishable, including TRBV6-2 and TRBV6-3. Reports indicate that TCR beta sequences accurately predicted the HLA-A and HLA-B alleles of most subjects.

The CDR3 is made up of 14 amino acids. The V gene end was trimmed by 1 base and the J gene end by 8 bases; junction bases not matched to a gene: 3. Germline lookup yields CDR1 SEHNR and CDR2 FQNEAQ (reference sequence). V and J are TRBV7-9 and TRBJ1-4; 8 bases line up with TRBD1. The sample consisted of PBMCs. The clonotype originates from a man aged 35-49 years in good health and CMV-seronegative. The CDR3 reads CASSLGDRGEKLFF. The CDR3 nucleotides are TGTGCCAGCAGCTTAGGCGACAGGGGCGAAAAACTGTTTTTT. The full variable domain, in which reference TRBV7-9 and TRBJ1-4 provide the parts outside the CDR3, is DTGVSQNPRHKITKRGQNVTFRCDPISEHNRLYWYRQTLGQGPEFLTYFQNEAQLEKSRLLSDRFSAERPKGSFSTLEIQRTEQGDSAMYLCASSLGDRGEKLFFGSGTQLSVL.